The 20 T cell receptor beta chains reported below all come from one sample, sequenced in a study of T cell repertoires in cytomegalovirus infection. Their antigens remain unidentified. A single record per CDR3 protein comes from TCRdb applying MiXCR to the reads. The sample lists some 800,000 distinct CDR3 sequences, around a third seen once, with over 10% in the top ten. Sequencing was performed on cultured CD8+ T cells from PBMCs, taken from culture after CMV antigen stimulation. The receptors here all came from a human donor in good health (CMV status not recorded). Some clones in this sample may be carry-over from other donors' samples.

This clonotype has a single count. A junction end diverges from the germline sequence, so it may reflect a read error. The chain employs TRBV7-9 and TRBJ2-1; D is uncertain. This CDR3 comprises 12 residues. In germline, CDR1 is SEHNR, CDR2 FQNEAQ (reference sequence). The CDR3 reads CASSLGLNGQFF. DNA for the CDR3: TGTGCCAGCAGCTTAGGGCTCAATGGGCAGTTCTTC.

Here the CDR3 reads CASSIPDVPNNYGYTF. CDR3 bases: TGTGCCAGTAGTATTCCCGATGTCCCAAATAACTATGGCTACACCTTC. The chain is built from TRBV19 and TRBJ1-2; D is undetermined. The CDR3 totals 16 residues. Looked up from germline, CDR1 is LNHDA and CDR2 is SQIVND (reference sequence). Trimming left V 3 bases short and J 1 base short, with 15 bases between.

The V gene is TRBV6-2 or TRBV6-3, the J gene TRBJ1-1; 12 bases map to TRBD1. The V gene end was trimmed by 5 bases and the J gene end by 5 bases; junction bases not matched to a gene: 9. Germline V gene data show CDR1 as MNHEY and CDR2 as SVGEGT. This CDR3 spans 16 amino acids. The CDR3 region is CASSEAGTGGPTEAFF. The DNA for the CDR3 is TGTGCCAGCAGTGAAGCCGGGACAGGGGGCCCAACTGAAGCTTTCTTT.

CDR3 sequence (DNA): TGTGCCAGCAGTTTATGGGGCCGTGGCAGGGACTACGAGCAGTACTTC. Translation gives CASSLWGRGRDYEQYF. The chain employs TRBV12-3 or TRBV12-4 and TRBJ2-7; D is possibly TRBD1 (5 bases). This CDR3 has 16 amino acids. Trimming shortened V by 2 bases and J by 3 bases, and 17 bases separated the two germline ends.

The chain carries TRBV5-1 and TRBJ2-2; 9 nucleotides agree with TRBD1. In germline, CDR1 is SGHRS, CDR2 YFSETQ. Trimming removed 3 bases from V and 9 bases from J; junction bases left unmatched: 9. This CDR3 region has 15 residues. CDR3 sequence reads: CASSSMGQGSWELFF. CDR3 DNA sequence: TGCGCCAGCAGCTCCATGGGACAGGGCTCGTGGGAGCTGTTTTTT.

This chain links TRBV7-2 with TRBJ2-1; D remains unclear. Looked up from germline, CDR1 is SGHTA and CDR2 is FQGNSA. Trimming pared 7 bases from V and 4 bases from J, leaving 11 bases between. The length of the CDR3 is 13 residues. The chain's CDR3 is CASTINKYNEQFF. The CDR3 DNA reads as TGTGCCAGCACAATAAACAAGTACAATGAGCAGTTCTTC.

The chain links TRBV14 to TRBJ2-2, with 7 nucleotides matching TRBD2. V lost 3 bases, J lost 3 bases, and 4 bases stayed unmatched. The CDR3 has 15 residues. Germline V CDR1 and CDR2: SGHDN, FVKESK. The DNA of the CDR3 is TGTGCCAGCAGCCATCGCGGGGGTTACACCGGGGAGCTGTTTTTT. Amino acids: CASSHRGGYTGELFF.

This chain connects TRBV28 to TRBJ2-3; TRBD2 agrees at 10 bases. This CDR3 has 17 residues. V was pared by 5 bases and J by 3 bases, with 11 bases of the junction left unmatched. Germline V CDR1 and CDR2: MDHEN, SYDVKM. CDR3 region: CASSVLAGAPGTDTQYF. The CDR3 DNA sequence: TGTGCCAGCAGTGTTCTAGCGGGGGCCCCGGGGACAGATACGCAGTATTTT.

This clonotype has more than one count but fewer than ten. The rearrangement links TRBV28 to TRBJ1-5, with D perhaps TRBD1 (6 bases). The V gene lost 4 bases and the J gene lost 11 bases, with 24 bases spanning the gap. The germline V gene has CDR1 MDHEN and CDR2 SYDVKM. CDR3 length: 16 residues. The CDR3 coding sequence is TGTGCCAGCAGTTCGGCCCATCCGGACAGCCCACCAGCCCAGCATTTT. Its protein is CASSSAHPDSPPAQHF.

V and J are TRBV4-1 and TRBJ2-7, with D perhaps matching TRBD1 (6 bases). The CDR3 contains 13 residues. The V and J ends lost 0 bases and 4 bases respectively, with 7 bases between them. Germline loops: CDR1 MGHRA, CDR2 YSYEKL. DNA of the CDR3: TGCGCCAGCAGCCAAGAACAGGGTTACGAGCAGTACTTC. It yields the protein CASSQEQGYEQYF.

V usage is TRBV10-2 and J usage is TRBJ1-1; D gene uncertain. Trimming stripped 10 bases from V and 4 bases from J, with 7 bases between. This CDR3 has 10 amino acids. CDR1 WSHSY and CDR2 SAAADI come from the germline V gene. Written as DNA, the CDR3 is TGCGCCACCCACGGCACTGAAGCTTTCTTT. It is translated as CATHGTEAFF.

V usage is TRBV27 and J usage is TRBJ1-5; 10 nucleotides line up with TRBD1. The trim removed 5 bases at V and 6 bases at J, leaving 7 bases unmatched. The CDR3 is 15 residues long. Germline lookup yields CDR1 MNHEY and CDR2 SMNVEV (reference sequence). CDR3: CASSPGTGVIQPQHF. The CDR3 DNA follows: TGTGCCAGCAGTCCAGGGACAGGGGTTATTCAGCCCCAGCATTTT.

This clonotype has more than one count but fewer than ten. J is TRBJ2-2 and V is TRBV6-5; D is ambiguous. Trimming cost V 2 bases and J 0 bases, with 4 bases left between them. Germline CDR1 reads MNHEY; CDR2 reads SVGAGI. CDR3 length equals 14 residues. The CDR3 DNA reads TGTGCCAGCAGTTACAAGGCGAACACCGGGGAGCTGTTTTTT. It codes for CASSYKANTGELFF.

This rearrangement joins TRBV6-6 to TRBJ2-1; 8 bases match TRBD1. CDR3 size: 15 residues. Germline V gene data show CDR1 as MNHNY and CDR2 as SVGAGI (reference sequence). V gave up 5 bases and J gave up 4 bases; unmatched junction bases: 7. CDR3: CASSTTGVGYNEQFF. CDR3 in DNA: TGTGCCAGCAGTACGACAGGGGTAGGGTACAATGAGCAGTTCTTC.

This clonotype was counted at least ten times. V and J are TRBV5-5 and TRBJ2-5, with D perhaps given as TRBD1 or TRBD2 (5 bases each). Germline V gene sequence: CDR1 SGHKS, CDR2 YYEKEE (reference sequence). Trimming removed 5 bases at V and 5 bases at J, with 13 bases between. The CDR3 loop spans 13 amino acids. Here the CDR3 reads CASSLGPVETQYF. The CDR3 region has the DNA TGTGCCAGCAGTCTGGGACCGGTGGAGACCCAGTACTTC.

In its sample, this clonotype was seen a few times. This chain links TRBV7-9 with TRBJ1-1; TRBD1 matches 7 bases. Germline V gives CDR1 SEHNR, CDR2 FQNEAQ (reference sequence). This CDR3 is 13 amino acids long. V dropped 8 bases and J dropped 0; count of bases not matched to a gene: 3. The CDR3 protein is CASEGQLNTEAFF. The CDR3 DNA reads TGTGCCAGCGAGGGACAGTTGAACACTGAAGCTTTCTTT. The full variable domain, its missing parts supplied by reference TRBV7-9 and TRBJ1-1, is DTGVSQNPRHKITKRGQNVTFRCDPISEHNRLYWYRQTLGQGPEFLTYFQNEAQLEKSRLLSDRFSAERPKGSFSTLEIQRTEQGDSAMYLCASEGQLNTEAFFGQGTRLTVV.

The chain uses TRBV12-3 or TRBV12-4 and TRBJ1-2, with D possibly being TRBD1 (6 bases). The V end was cut by 4 bases, the J end by 5 bases, with 23 bases between. The CDR3 loop spans 17 amino acids. CDR3 residues: CASSSTLGTYNPYGYTF. In DNA form, the CDR3 reads TGTGCCAGCAGTTCAACTCTCGGGACATATAACCCTTATGGCTACACCTTC.

This clonotype was observed many times. V usage is TRBV7-2 and J usage is TRBJ1-1, with unresolved D. This CDR3 has 14 amino acids. Germline loops: CDR1 SGHTA, CDR2 FQGNSA. Trimming cost V 3 bases and J 4 bases, with 12 bases left between them. The CDR3 sequence: CASSFPGRVTEAFF. CDR3 in DNA: TGTGCCAGCAGCTTCCCGGGGAGGGTCACTGAAGCTTTCTTT.

This chain joins TRBV12-5 and TRBJ2-1; the match to TRBD2 covers 10 bases. The CDR3 extends over 20 amino acids. Germline V gene sequence: CDR1 LGHNT, CDR2 FRNRAP. V gave up 3 bases and J gave up 0 bases; unmatched junction bases: 14. This chain's CDR3 is CASGFPLVAGGIASYNEQFF. Here the CDR3 DNA reads TGTGCTAGTGGTTTCCCTCTAGTAGCGGGGGGAATAGCCTCCTACAATGAGCAGTTCTTC.

The chain has TRBV27 and TRBJ1-5; D is uncertain. The germline gives CDR1 MNHEY, CDR2 SMNVEV (reference sequence). The CDR3 length is 13 residues. The germline V and J ends were trimmed by 0 bases and 6 bases, with 6 bases remaining between them. The CDR3 here is CASSLSDGQPQHF. In DNA form, the CDR3 reads TGTGCCAGCAGTTTATCGGATGGTCAGCCCCAGCATTTT.